This TCR beta chain was captured by sequencing in a study of T cells in Graves' hyperthyroidism and ophthalmopathy. General study results and limits: Most clonotypes that expanded in the thyroid above 0.001 also showed up in blood.

Orbital computed tomography and thyroid ultrasound, together with serum TRAb and thyroxine and clinical symptoms, were used for diagnoses. PBMCs stemmed from about 9.5 ml fresh peripheral blood. Concerning this clonotype itself: Its antigen remains unknown.

Amplified TCR beta CDR3 regions came from RNA transcripts. The HTBI primer set was used in a first-round RT-PCR of the TCR CDR3. A single record per CDR3 protein comes from TCRdb applying MiXCR to the multiplex PCR reads. The sample records roughly 600,000 distinct CDR3 sequences, roughly 14% being singletons. The CDR3 is 13 residues long. The germline V gene has CDR1 MNHEY and CDR2 SVGEGT. Trimming took 8 bases from V and 12 from J, leaving 19 bases between them. Sequencing was done on a sample of blood. V gene TRBV6-2 or TRBV6-3 combines with J gene TRBJ1-4; possible D gene TRBD1, 5 bases. The source of this sequence is a woman in her forties or fifties with Graves' ophthalmopathy. In nucleotides, the CDR3 is TGTGCCAGCGCCGGTATGATAAGGGACGAACTGTTTTTT. It yields the protein CASAGMIRDELFF.